The 16 T cell receptor beta chains listed next were all sequenced from one sample in a study of shared clonotypes between healthy human individuals. TCRdb's copy holds only in-frame clones and misses some; the assay was immunoSEQ multiplex PCR. The sample includes a few hundred thousand clones, 60% to 80% of them seen just once. Sequenced input: memory CD4+ T cells sorted from blood. The sample's subset: CD45RA-negative fraction. The receptors were sampled from a man aged 25 to 40 in good health.

This clone was detected ten times or more. The chain recombines TRBV18 with TRBJ1-4, with a weak D call TRBD1 (5 bases). The CDR3 loop spans 15 amino acids. In germline, CDR1 is KGHSH, CDR2 LQKENI. Trimming took off 0 bases at V and 8 bases at J, with 13 bases between the two ends. The CDR3 loop reads CASSPPSRVREKLFF. The CDR3 DNA reads TGTGCCAGCTCACCACCGTCCAGGGTACGGGAAAAACTGTTTTTT.

This clone came up once. The J gene is TRBJ2-3, the V gene TRBV7-3; D not resolved. Between the trimmed V and J ends, which lost 5 bases and 5 bases, there was a span of 11 bases. Germline V gene lookup returns CDR1 SGHTA and CDR2 FQGTGA. CDR3 length equals 13 residues. DNA for the CDR3: TGTGCCAGCAGCAGTCCCGGGCGAGATACGCAGTATTTT. This encodes CASSSPGRDTQYF.

This clone turned up a few times. The chain joins TRBV18 to TRBJ2-3; D gene uncertain. This CDR3 has 13 residues. Germline-derived CDR1 and CDR2 are KGHSH and LQKENI. Trimming left V 5 bases short and J 1 base short, with 7 bases between. CDR3: CASSAERTDTQYF. CDR3 nucleotides: TGTGCCAGCTCAGCGGAGCGCACAGATACGCAGTATTTT.

The chain joins TRBV5-4 to TRBJ1-2, with D hard to call. CDR3 size: 15 residues. Germline CDR1 is SGHNT and CDR2 is YYREEE (reference sequence). V was shortened by 1 base and J by 4 bases, with 14 bases between the two germline ends. The DNA of the CDR3 is TGTGCCAGCAGCTTGCCCCGGATGAATATCTATGGCTACACCTTC. This codes for CASSLPRMNIYGYTF.

The chain couples TRBV19 to TRBJ2-1; 12 nucleotides align to TRBD2. Germline V gives CDR1 LNHDA, CDR2 SQIVND (reference sequence). This CDR3 region has 15 residues. The J segment lost 8 bases and the V segment lost 7 bases, leaving 9 bases of the junction unmatched. Here the CDR3 reads CASKGLAGGPDEQFF. For the CDR3, the DNA is TGTGCCAGTAAGGGGCTAGCGGGAGGGCCAGATGAGCAGTTCTTC.

The genes are TRBV9 and TRBJ2-3; no firm D call. The CDR3 covers 14 residues. The ends were cut back, 0 bases at V and 5 bases at J, with 10 bases in the middle. The germline V gene encodes CDR1 SGDLS and CDR2 YYNGEE. The CDR3, as DNA: TGTGCCAGCAGCGTAGTCCCAAGCGTAGATACGCAGTATTTT. This encodes CASSVVPSVDTQYF.

This chain connects TRBV6-1 to TRBJ1-1; possible D gene TRBD1, 6 bases. The germline CDR1 and CDR2 sequences are MNHNS and SASEGT. This CDR3 contains 13 residues. V was shortened by 8 bases and J by 4 bases, with 14 bases between the two germline ends. The CDR3 region is CASSLGAVTEAFF. CDR3 nucleotides: TGTGCCAGCTCACTGGGGGCTGTCACTGAAGCTTTCTTT.

The CDR3 is CASIESSGANVLTF. CDR3 in DNA: TGTGCCAGCATCGAGAGCTCTGGGGCCAACGTCCTGACTTTC. V gene TRBV2 combines with J gene TRBJ2-6; D call uncertain. V lost 7 bases and J 0 bases, leaving 7 bases between the germline ends. CDR3 length: 14 amino acids. Germline values: CDR1 SNHLY, CDR2 FYNNEI.

This CDR3 reads CASSSPKKDNEQFF. CDR3 nucleotide sequence: TGTGCCAGCAGTTCCCCTAAAAAGGATAATGAGCAGTTCTTC. This chain connects TRBV6-5 to TRBJ2-1; no definite D call. The V end lost 4 bases, the J end lost 7 bases, and 14 bases lay between the germline ends. CDR3 size: 14 residues. CDR1 is MNHEY, CDR2 SVGAGI, per germline.

The rearrangement uses TRBV10-1 and TRBJ2-3, with D possibly called TRBD1 or TRBD2 (5 bases each). This CDR3 contains 15 residues. Trimming stripped 2 bases from V and 0 bases from J, with 9 bases between. Germline loops: CDR1 WNHNN, CDR2 SYGVQD (reference sequence). CDR3 coding DNA: TGCGCCAGCAGTGAGGGGACCGGGAGCACAGATACGCAGTATTTT. Residues: CASSEGTGSTDTQYF.

This chain connects TRBV7-2 to TRBJ1-1; 7 nucleotides agree with TRBD1. The junction had 2 bases not matched to a gene; V was cut back by 3 bases and J by 1 base. The CDR3 has 14 amino acids. Germline CDR1 is SGHTA and CDR2 is FQGNSA. The chain's CDR3 is CASSFGTENTEAFF. The CDR3 DNA is TGTGCCAGCAGCTTTGGGACAGAGAACACTGAAGCTTTCTTT.

The rearrangement links TRBV5-4 to TRBJ2-5; possible D gene TRBD1, 6 bases. Germline lookup yields CDR1 SGHNT and CDR2 YYREEE (reference sequence). V dropped 2 bases and J dropped 0 bases, with 8 bases sitting between them. The CDR3 runs to 14 residues. The CDR3, as DNA: TGTGCCAGCAGCTTTGGACAGTACCAAGAGACCCAGTACTTC. Its translation: CASSFGQYQETQYF.

The table lists this clone with a count of one. The J gene is TRBJ2-3, the V gene TRBV18; tentative D call: TRBD2 (6 bases). The V end was cut by 3 bases, the J end by 2 bases, with 15 bases between. The length of the CDR3 is 16 residues. The germline gives CDR1 KGHSH, CDR2 LQKENI. Here the CDR3 reads CASSPLPGAHTDTQYF. The CDR3 DNA is TGTGCCAGCTCACCGTTGCCGGGAGCCCACACAGATACGCAGTATTTT.

The V and J genes are TRBV7-2 and TRBJ2-1; D call uncertain. Germline CDR1 reads SGHTA; CDR2 reads FQGNSA. V gave up 1 base and J gave up 11 bases, with 9 bases separating them. This CDR3 has 12 residues. The CDR3 protein is CASSLVFGQQFF. CDR3 nucleotide sequence: TGTGCCAGCAGCTTAGTGTTCGGGCAGCAGTTCTTC.

The chain employs TRBV7-2 and TRBJ1-1; weak D call: TRBD1 (6 bases). Trimming shortened V by 5 bases and J by 3 bases, and 13 bases separated the two germline ends. Germline CDR1 is SGHTA and CDR2 is FQGNSA. The CDR3 runs 14 residues. The CDR3 here is CASSPSTGDTEAFF. The CDR3 DNA is TGTGCCAGCAGCCCCTCGACAGGAGACACTGAAGCTTTCTTT.

The chain combines TRBV27 with TRBJ1-2; D may be TRBD1 (6 bases). V was shortened by 2 bases and J by 4 bases, with 11 bases between the two germline ends. This CDR3 has 14 residues. Germline CDR1 reads MNHEY; CDR2 reads SMNVEV (reference sequence). The DNA of the CDR3 is TGTGCCAGCAGTTTAGCAGGGGATACCTATGGCTACACCTTC. Protein product: CASSLAGDTYGYTF.